This T cell receptor (beta chain) was profiled in a study of T cells in Graves' hyperthyroidism and ophthalmopathy. Study observations and caveats: Stable hyperthyroidism and ophthalmopathy were separated using 13 V-J signatures.

From RNA transcripts, TCR beta CDR3 regions were amplified. During a first-round RT-PCR of the TCR CDR3, the HTBI primer set was used. MiXCR, run by TCRdb on the multiplex PCR reads, gives a single entry per CDR3 protein. The sample holds a few hundred thousand distinct CDR3 sequences, roughly 50% seen once. Trimming took off 5 bases at V and 7 bases at J, with 9 bases between the two ends. This CDR3 contains 13 residues. Germline V lookup: CDR1 SGHVS, CDR2 FQNEAQ. About this clonotype itself: Its specificity is unknown.

This chain joins TRBV7-8 and TRBJ1-6; D unclear. This TCR was recovered from a woman aged 18-29 years with Graves' hyperthyroidism. The material sequenced was peripheral blood or thyroid tissue (not recorded which). The chain's CDR3 is CASSAAGNSPLHF. CDR3 DNA sequence: TGTGCCAGCAGCGCCGCCGGGAATTCACCCCTCCACTTT.